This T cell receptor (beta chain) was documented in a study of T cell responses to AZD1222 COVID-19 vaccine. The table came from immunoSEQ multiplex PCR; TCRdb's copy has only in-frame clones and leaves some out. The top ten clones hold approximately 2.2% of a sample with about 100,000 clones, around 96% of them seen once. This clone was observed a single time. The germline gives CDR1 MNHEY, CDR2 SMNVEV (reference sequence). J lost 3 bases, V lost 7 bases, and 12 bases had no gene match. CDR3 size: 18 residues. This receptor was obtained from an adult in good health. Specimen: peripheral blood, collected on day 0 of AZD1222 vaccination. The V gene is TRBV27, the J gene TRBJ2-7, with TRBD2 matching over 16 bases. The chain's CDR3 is CASNRGGLAGGPFYEQYF. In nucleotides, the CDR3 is TGTGCCAGCAACCGGGGGGGACTAGCGGGAGGGCCTTTCTACGAGCAGTACTTC.